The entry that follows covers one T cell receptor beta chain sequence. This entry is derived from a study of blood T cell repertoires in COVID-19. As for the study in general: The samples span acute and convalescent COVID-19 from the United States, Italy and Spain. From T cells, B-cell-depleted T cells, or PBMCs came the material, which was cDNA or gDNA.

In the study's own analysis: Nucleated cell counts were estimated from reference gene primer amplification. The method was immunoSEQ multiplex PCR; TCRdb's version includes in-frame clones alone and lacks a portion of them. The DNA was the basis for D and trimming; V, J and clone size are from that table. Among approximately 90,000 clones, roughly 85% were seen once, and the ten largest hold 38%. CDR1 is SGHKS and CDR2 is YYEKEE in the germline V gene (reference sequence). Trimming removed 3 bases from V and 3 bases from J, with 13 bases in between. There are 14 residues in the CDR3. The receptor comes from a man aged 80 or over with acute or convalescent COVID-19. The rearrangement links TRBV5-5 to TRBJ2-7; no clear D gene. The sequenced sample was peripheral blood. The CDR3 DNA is TGTGCCAGCAGCTCCCCTAAAGGCGGCTACGAGCAGTACTTC. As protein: CASSSPKGGYEQYF.